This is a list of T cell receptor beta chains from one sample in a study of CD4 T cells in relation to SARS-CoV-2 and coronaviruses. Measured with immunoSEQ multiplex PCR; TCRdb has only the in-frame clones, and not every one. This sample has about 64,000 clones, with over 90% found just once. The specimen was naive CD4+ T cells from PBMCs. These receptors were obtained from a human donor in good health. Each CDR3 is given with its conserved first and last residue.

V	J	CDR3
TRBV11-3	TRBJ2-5	CASSKHLQEETQYF
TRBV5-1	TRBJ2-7	CASSSNYEQYF
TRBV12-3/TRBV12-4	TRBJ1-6	CASSPQGNSPLHF
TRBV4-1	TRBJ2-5	CASSQAEPGQGARGTQYF
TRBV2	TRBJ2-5	CASSPTGLGQETQYF
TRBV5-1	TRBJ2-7	CASGRAVGGGGEQYF
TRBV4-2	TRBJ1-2	CASSQGQGVDGYTF
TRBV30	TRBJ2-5	CAWRDKGGETQYF
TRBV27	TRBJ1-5	CASSLGQGSSNQPQHF
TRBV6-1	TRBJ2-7	CASSERGQGYEQYF
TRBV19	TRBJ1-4	CASSIAPRESKEKLFF
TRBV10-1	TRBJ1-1	CASSESTGSGGTEAFF
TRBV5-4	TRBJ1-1	CASSSGQEYGTEAFF
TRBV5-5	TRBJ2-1	CASTSGRPPYNEQFF
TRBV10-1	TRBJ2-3	CASSVMPADTQYF
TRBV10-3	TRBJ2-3	CAISVRGGTSTDTQYF